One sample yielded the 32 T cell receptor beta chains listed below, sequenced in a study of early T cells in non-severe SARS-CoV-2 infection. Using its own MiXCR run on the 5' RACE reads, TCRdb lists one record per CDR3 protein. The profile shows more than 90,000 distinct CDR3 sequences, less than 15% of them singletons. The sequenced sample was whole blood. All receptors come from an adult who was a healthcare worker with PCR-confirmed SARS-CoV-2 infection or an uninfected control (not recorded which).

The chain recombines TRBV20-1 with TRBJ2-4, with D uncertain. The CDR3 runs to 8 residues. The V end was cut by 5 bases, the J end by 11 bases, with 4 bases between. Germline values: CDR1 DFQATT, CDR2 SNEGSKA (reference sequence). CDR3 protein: CSADLQYF. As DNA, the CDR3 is TGCAGTGCTGACCTTCAGTACTTC.

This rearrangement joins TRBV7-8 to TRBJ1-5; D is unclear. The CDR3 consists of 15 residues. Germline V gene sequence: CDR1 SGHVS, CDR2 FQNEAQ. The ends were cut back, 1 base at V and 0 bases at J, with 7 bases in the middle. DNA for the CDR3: TGTGCCAGCAGCTTAGAACGGGATAGCAATCAGCCCCAGCATTTT. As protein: CASSLERDSNQPQHF.

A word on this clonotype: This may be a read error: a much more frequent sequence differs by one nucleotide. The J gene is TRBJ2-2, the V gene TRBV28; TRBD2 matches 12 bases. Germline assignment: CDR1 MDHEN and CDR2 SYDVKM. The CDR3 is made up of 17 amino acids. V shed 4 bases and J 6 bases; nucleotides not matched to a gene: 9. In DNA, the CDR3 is TGTGCCAGCAGTTCGACTAGACTAGCGGGGGTTCCCGGGGAGCTGTTTTTT. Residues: CASSSTRLAGVPGELFF.

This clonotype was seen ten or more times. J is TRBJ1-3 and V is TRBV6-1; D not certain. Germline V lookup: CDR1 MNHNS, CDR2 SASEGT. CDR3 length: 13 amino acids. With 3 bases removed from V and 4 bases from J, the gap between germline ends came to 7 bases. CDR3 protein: CASSEASGNTIYF. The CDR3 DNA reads TGTGCCAGCAGTGAGGCGTCAGGAAACACCATATATTTT.

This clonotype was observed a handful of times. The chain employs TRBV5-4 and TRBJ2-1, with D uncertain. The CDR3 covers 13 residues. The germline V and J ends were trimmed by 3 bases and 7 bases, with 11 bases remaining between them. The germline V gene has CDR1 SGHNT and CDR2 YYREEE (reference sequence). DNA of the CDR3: TGTGCCAGCAGCTGGAACTACAAAAATGAGCAGTTCTTC. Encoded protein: CASSWNYKNEQFF. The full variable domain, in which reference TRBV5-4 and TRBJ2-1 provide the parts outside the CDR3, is ETGVTQSPTHLIKTRGQQVTLRCSSQSGHNTVSWYQQALGQGPQFIFQYYREEENGRGNFPPRFSGLQFPNYSSELNVNALELDDSALYLCASSWNYKNEQFFGPGTRLTVL.

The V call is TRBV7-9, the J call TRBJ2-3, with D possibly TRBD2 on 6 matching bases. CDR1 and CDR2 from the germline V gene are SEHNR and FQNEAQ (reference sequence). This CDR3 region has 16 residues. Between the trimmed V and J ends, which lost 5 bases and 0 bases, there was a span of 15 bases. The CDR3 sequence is CASSQGAGFSTDTQYF. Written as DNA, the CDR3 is TGTGCCAGCAGCCAGGGAGCGGGCTTCAGCACAGATACGCAGTATTTT.

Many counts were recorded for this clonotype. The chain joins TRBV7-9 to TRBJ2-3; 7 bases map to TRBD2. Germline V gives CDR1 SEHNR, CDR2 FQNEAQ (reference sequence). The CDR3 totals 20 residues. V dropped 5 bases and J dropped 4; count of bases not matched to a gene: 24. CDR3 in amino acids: CASSAPRVAGVLVGADTQYF. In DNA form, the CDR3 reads TGTGCCAGCAGCGCCCCCCGGGTAGCGGGCGTTCTGGTTGGGGCAGATACGCAGTATTTT.

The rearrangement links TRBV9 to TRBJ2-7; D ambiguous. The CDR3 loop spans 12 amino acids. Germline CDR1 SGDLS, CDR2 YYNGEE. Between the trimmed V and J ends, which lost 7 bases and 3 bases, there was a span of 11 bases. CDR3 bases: TGTGCCAGCGCATCCACCGGCTACGAGCAGTACTTC. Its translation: CASASTGYEQYF.

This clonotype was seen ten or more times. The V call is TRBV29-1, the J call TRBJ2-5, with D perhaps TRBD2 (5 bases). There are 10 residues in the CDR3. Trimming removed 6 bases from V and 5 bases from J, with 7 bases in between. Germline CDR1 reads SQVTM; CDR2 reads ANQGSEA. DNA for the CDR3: TGCAGCGTACGAGGGGAGACCCAGTACTTC. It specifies CSVRGETQYF.

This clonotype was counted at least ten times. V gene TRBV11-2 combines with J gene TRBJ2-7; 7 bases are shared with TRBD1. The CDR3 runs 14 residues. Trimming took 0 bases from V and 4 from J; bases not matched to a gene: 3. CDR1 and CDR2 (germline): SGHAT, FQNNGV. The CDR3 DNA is TGTGCCAGCAGCTTAGATACGACAGGGTACGAGCAGTACTTC. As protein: CASSLDTTGYEQYF. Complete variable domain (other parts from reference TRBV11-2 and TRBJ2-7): EAGVAQSPRYKIIEKRQSVAFWCNPISGHATLYWYQQILGQGPKLLIQFQNNGVVDDSQLPKDRFSAERLKGVDSTLKIQPAKLEDSAVYLCASSLDTTGYEQYFGPGTRLTVT.

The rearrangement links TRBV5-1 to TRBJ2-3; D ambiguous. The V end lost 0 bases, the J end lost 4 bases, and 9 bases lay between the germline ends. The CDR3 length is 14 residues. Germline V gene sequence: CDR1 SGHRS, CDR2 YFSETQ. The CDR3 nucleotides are TGCGCCAGCAGCTTGGGGTACGGCCCAGATACGCAGTATTTT. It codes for CASSLGYGPDTQYF.

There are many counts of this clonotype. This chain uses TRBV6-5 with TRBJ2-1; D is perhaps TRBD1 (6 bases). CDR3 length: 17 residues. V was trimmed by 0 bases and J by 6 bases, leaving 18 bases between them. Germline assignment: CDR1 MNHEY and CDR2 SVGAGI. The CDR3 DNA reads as TGTGCCAGCAGTTACTCGAATGGGGGCGACTCCCTCAATGAGCAGTTCTTC. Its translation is CASSYSNGGDSLNEQFF.

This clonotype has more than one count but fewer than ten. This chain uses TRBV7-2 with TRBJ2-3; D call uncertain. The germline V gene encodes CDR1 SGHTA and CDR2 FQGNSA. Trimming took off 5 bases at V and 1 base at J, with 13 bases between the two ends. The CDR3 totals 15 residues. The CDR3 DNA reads TGTGCCAGCAGCGGACGACGACTCCGCACAGATACGCAGTATTTT. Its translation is CASSGRRLRTDTQYF.

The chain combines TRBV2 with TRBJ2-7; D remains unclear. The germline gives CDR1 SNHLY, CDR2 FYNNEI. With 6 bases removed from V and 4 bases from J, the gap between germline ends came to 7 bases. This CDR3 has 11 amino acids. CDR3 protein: CASSVEYEQYF. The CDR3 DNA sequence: TGTGCCAGCAGCGTAGAGTACGAGCAGTACTTC.

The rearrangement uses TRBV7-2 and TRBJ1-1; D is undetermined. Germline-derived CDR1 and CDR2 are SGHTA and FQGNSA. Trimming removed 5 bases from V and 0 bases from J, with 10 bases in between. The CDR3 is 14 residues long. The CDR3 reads CASSHPSLNTEAFF. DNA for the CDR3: TGTGCCAGCAGCCACCCCTCGCTGAACACTGAAGCTTTCTTT. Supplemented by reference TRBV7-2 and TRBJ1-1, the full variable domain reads GAGVSQSPSNKVTEKGKDVELRCDPISGHTALYWYRQSLGQGLEFLIYFQGNSAPDKSGLPSDRFSAERTGGSVSTLTIQRTQQEDSAVYLCASSHPSLNTEAFFGQGTRLTVV.

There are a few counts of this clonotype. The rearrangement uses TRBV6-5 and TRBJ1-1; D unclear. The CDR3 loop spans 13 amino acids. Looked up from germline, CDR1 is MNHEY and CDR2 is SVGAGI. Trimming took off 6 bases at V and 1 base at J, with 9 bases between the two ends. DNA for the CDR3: TGTGCCAGCAGCAATCCGGGGAACACTGAAGCTTTCTTT. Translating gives CASSNPGNTEAFF.

As DNA, the CDR3 is TGTGCCAGCAGGGCAGGGTGGAATGAGCAGTTCTTC. Its translation: CASRAGWNEQFF. The V and J genes are TRBV28 and TRBJ2-1, with D tentatively TRBD1 (5 bases). Germline V gene lookup returns CDR1 MDHEN and CDR2 SYDVKM. V dropped 6 bases and J dropped 7 bases, with 10 bases sitting between them. The CDR3 is made up of 12 amino acids.

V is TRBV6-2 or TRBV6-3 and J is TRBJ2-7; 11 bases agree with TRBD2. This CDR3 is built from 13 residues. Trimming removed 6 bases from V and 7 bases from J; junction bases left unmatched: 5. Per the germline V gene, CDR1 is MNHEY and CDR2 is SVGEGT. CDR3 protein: CASSPGLAEEQYF. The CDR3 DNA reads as TGTGCCAGCAGCCCGGGACTAGCGGAGGAGCAGTACTTC.

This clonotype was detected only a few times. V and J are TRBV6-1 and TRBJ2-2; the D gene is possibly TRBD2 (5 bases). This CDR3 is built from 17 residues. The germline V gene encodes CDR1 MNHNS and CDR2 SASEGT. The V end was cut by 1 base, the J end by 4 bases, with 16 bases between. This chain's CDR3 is CASSEGYGPGGTGELFF. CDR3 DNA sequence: TGTGCCAGCAGTGAAGGATATGGACCCGGAGGCACCGGGGAGCTGTTTTTT.

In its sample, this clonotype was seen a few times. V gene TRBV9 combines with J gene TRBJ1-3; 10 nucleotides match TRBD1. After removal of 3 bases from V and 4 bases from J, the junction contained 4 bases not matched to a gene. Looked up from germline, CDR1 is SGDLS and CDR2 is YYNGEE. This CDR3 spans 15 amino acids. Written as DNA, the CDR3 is TGTGCCAGCAGCGAGATGGACAGGGGGGGAAACACCATATATTTT. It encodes CASSEMDRGGNTIYF.

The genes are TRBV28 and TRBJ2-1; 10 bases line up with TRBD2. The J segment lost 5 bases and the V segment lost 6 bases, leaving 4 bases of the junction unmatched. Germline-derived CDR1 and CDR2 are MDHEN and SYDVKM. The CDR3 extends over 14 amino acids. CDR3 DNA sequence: TGTGCCAGCAGAGCGGGGGGGACCCACAATGAGCAGTTCTTC. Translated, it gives CASRAGGTHNEQFF.

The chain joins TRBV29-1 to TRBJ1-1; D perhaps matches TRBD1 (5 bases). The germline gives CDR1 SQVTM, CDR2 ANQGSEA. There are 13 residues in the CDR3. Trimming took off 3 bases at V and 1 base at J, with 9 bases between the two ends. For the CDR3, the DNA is TGCAGCGTTGAGCGGGGCAGGAACACTGAAGCTTTCTTT. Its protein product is CSVERGRNTEAFF.

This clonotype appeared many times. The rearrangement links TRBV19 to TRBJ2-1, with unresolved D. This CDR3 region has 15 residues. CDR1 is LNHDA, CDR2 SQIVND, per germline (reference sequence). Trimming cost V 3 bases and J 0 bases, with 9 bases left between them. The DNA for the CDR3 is TGTGCCAGTAGTATGGGCGGTGGCTCCTACAATGAGCAGTTCTTC. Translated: CASSMGGGSYNEQFF.

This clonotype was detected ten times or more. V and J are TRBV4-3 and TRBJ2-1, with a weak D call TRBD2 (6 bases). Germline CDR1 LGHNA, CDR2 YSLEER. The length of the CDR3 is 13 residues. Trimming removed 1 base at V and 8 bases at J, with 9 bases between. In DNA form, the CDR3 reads TGCGCCAGCAGCCAAGGGCCGGGAGATGAGCAGTTCTTC. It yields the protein CASSQGPGDEQFF.

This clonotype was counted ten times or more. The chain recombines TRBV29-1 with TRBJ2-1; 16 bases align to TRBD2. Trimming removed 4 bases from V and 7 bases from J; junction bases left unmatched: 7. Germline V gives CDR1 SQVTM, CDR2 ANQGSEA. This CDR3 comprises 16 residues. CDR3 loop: CSVAGLAGGFGNEQFF. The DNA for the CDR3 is TGCAGCGTTGCGGGACTAGCGGGGGGGTTCGGGAATGAGCAGTTCTTC.

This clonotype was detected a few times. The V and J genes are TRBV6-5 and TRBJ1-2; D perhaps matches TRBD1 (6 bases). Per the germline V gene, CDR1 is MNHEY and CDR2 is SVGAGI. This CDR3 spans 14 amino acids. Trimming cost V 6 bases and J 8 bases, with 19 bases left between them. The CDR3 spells CASRTSDRSTGYTF. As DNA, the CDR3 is TGTGCCAGCAGGACCTCCGACAGGTCGACGGGCTACACCTTC.

CDR3 sequence reads: CASSLVGGTGYRASYEQYF. The CDR3 DNA follows: TGTGCCAGCAGCTTAGTAGGCGGAACGGGTTACAGGGCCTCCTACGAGCAGTACTTC. The chain couples TRBV7-2 to TRBJ2-7, with a tentative D call TRBD1 (6 bases). Germline CDR1 and CDR2: SGHTA and FQGNSA. This CDR3 comprises 19 residues. Trimming took off 1 base at V and 0 bases at J, with 22 bases between the two ends.

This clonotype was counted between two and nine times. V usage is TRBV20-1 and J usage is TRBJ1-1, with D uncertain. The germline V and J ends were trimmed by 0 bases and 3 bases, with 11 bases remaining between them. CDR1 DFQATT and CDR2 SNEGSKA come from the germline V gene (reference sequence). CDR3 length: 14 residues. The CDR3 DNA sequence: TGCAGTGCTAGAGATAGCCGGGGTTACACTGAAGCTTTCTTT. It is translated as CSARDSRGYTEAFF.

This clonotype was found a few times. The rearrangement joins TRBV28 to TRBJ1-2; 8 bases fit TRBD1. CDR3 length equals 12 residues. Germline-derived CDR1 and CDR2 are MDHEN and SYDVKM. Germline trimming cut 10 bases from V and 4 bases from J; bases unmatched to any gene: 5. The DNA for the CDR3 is TGTGCCACCGCAGGGGGCGGCTATGGCTACACCTTC. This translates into CATAGGGYGYTF.

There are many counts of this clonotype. DNA for the CDR3: TGCAGCGTTGAAAAGGCGGACAAACTGTTTTTT. This codes for CSVEKADKLFF. The chain employs TRBV29-1 and TRBJ1-4; D is uncertain. The germline gives CDR1 SQVTM, CDR2 ANQGSEA. The CDR3 loop spans 11 amino acids. V lost 2 bases to trimming and J lost 11 bases, with 9 bases between them.

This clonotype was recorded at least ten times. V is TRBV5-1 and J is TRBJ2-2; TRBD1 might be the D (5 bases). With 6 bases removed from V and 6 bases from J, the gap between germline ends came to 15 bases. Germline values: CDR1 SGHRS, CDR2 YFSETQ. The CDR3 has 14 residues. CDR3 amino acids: CASNVQLGAGELFF. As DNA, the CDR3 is TGCGCCAGCAACGTCCAGTTAGGGGCCGGGGAGCTGTTTTTT.

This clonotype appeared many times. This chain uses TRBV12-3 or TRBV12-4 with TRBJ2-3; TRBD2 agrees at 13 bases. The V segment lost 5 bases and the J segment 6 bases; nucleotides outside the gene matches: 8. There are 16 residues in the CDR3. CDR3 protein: CASSPRLAGGWDTQYF. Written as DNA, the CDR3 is TGTGCCAGCAGTCCTCGACTAGCGGGGGGCTGGGATACGCAGTATTTT.